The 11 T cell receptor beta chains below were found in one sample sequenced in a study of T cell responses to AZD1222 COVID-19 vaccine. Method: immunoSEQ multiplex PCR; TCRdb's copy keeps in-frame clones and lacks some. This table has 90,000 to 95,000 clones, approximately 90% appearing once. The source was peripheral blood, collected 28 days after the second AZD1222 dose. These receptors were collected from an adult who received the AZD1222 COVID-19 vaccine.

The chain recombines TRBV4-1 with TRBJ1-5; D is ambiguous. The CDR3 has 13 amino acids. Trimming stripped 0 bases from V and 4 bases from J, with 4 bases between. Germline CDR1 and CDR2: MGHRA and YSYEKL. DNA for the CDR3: TGCGCCAGCAGCCAAGACCCAAATCAGCCCCAGCATTTT. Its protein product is CASSQDPNQPQHF.

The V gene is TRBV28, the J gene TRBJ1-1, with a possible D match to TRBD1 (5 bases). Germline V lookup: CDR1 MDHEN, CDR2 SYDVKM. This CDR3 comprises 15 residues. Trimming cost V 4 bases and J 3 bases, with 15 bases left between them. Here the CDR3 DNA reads TGTGCCAGCAGTTCCCAAGGGACGGCTTACACTGAAGCTTTCTTT. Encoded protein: CASSSQGTAYTEAFF. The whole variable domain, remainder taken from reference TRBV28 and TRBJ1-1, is DVKVTQSSRYLVKRTGEKVFLECVQDMDHENMFWYRQDPGLGLRLIYFSYDVKMKEKGDIPEGYSVSREKKERFSLILESASTNQTSMYLCASSSQGTAYTEAFFGQGTRLTVV.

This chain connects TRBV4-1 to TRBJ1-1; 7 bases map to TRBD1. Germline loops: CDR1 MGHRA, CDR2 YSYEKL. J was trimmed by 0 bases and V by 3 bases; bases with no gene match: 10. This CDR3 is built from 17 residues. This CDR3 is CASSQLRGQEMNTEAFF. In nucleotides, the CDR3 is TGCGCCAGCAGCCAGTTAAGAGGACAGGAGATGAACACTGAAGCTTTCTTT.

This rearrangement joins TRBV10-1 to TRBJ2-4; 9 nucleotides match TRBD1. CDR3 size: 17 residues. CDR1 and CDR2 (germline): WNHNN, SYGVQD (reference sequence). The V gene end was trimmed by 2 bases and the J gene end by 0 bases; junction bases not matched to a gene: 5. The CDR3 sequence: CASSERDRAPAKNIQYF. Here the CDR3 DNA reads TGCGCCAGCAGTGAGCGGGACAGGGCGCCAGCCAAAAACATTCAGTACTTC.

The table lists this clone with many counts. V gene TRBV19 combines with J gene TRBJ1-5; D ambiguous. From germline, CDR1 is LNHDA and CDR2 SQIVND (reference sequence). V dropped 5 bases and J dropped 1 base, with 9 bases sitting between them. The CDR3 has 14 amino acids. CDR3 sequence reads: CASSWEGSNQPQHF. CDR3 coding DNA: TGTGCCAGTAGTTGGGAGGGAAGCAATCAGCCCCAGCATTTT.

Written as DNA, the CDR3 is TGTGCCAGCAGCTTGTTGTCAGGGGTCCACGAGCAGTACTTC. As protein: CASSLLSGVHEQYF. The chain is built from TRBV5-6 and TRBJ2-7; maybe TRBD1 (6 bases). The germline CDR1 and CDR2 sequences are SGHDT and YYEEEE. This CDR3 region has 14 residues. V was clipped by 1 base and J by 5 bases, with 13 bases between them.

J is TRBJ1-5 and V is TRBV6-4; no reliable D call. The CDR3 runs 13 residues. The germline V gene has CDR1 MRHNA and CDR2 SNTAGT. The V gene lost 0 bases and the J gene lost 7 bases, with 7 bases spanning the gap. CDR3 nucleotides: TGTGCCAGCAGTGACTCCCCCACCCAGCCCCAGCATTTT. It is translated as CASSDSPTQPQHF.

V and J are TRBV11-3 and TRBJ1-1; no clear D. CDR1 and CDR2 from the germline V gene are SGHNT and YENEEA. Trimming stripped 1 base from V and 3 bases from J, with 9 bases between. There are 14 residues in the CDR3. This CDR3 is CASSLGTADTEAFF. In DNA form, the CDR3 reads TGTGCCAGCAGCTTAGGTACGGCAGACACTGAAGCTTTCTTT.

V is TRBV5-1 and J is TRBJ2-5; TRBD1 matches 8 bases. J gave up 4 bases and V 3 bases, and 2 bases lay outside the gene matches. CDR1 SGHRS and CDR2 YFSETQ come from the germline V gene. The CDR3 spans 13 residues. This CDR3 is CASSSGGRETQYF. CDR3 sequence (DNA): TGCGCCAGCAGCTCAGGGGGCAGAGAGACCCAGTACTTC.

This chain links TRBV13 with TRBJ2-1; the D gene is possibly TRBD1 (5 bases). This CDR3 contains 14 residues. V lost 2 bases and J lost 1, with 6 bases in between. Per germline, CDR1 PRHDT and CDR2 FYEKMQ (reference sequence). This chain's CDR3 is CASSLPGSYNEQFF. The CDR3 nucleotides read TGTGCCAGCAGCTTACCAGGGTCCTACAATGAGCAGTTCTTC. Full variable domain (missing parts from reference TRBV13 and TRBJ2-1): AAGVIQSPRHLIKEKRETATLKCYPIPRHDTVYWYQQGPGQDPQFLISFYEKMQSDKGSIPDRFSAQQFSDYHSELNMSSLELGDSALYFCASSLPGSYNEQFFGPGTRLTVL.

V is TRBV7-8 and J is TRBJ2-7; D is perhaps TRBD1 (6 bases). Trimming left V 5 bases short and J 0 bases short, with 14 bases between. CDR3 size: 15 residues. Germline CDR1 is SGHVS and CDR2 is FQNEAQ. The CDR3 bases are TGTGCCAGCAGCCCCTCGGGACATCGCTCCTACGAGCAGTACTTC. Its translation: CASSPSGHRSYEQYF.